This TCR beta chain comes out of a study of blood T cell repertoires in COVID-19. Produced via immunoSEQ multiplex PCR; TCRdb's table is partial and in-frame only. This sample carries around 280,000 clones, roughly 91% of them seen once, and the ten largest clones take 11%. This CDR3 comprises 12 residues. V was cut by 0 bases and J by 4 bases, with 7 bases left in between. Germline V lookup: CDR1 GTSNPN, CDR2 SVGIG (reference sequence). Specimen: peripheral blood. This receptor was taken from a woman in her twenties or thirties with COVID-19, enrolled during active disease. The J gene is TRBJ2-7, the V gene TRBV30; no clear D gene. CDR3 DNA sequence: TGTGCCTGGAGTGTACAGTCTTACGAGCAGTACTTC. It codes for CAWSVQSYEQYF.